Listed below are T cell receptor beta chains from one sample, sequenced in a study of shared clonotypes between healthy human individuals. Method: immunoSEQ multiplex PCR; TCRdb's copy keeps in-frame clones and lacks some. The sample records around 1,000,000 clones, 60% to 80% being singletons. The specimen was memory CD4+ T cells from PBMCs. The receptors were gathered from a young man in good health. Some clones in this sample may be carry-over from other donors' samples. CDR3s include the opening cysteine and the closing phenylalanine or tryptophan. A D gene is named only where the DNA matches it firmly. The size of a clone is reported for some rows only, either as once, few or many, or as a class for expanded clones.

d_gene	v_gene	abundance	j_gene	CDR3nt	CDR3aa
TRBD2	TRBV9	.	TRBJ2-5	TGTGCCAGCAGCGTACCCAGGGGGACTAGCGGGAGTCGGGAGACCCAGTACTTC	CASSVPRGTSGSRETQYF
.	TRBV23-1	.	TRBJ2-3	TGCGCCAGCAGCCAGGGATGGGGGACAGATACGCAGTATTTT	CASSQGWGTDTQYF
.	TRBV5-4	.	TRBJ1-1	TGTGCCAGCAGCCACCGATGGGCCGAACGCACTGAAGCTTTCTTT	CASSHRWAERTEAFF
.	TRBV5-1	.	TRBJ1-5	TGCGCCAGCAGCTTGTGGCCAGGGGAGAATCAGCCCCAGCATTTT	CASSLWPGENQPQHF
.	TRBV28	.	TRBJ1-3	TGTGCCAGCTTACTTGGGGGATCTGGAAACACCATATATTTT	CASLLGGSGNTIYF
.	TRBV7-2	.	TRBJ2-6	TGTGCCAGCGGACCCTCGGGGGCCAACGTCCTGACTTTC	CASGPSGANVLTF
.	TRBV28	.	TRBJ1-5	TGTGCCAGCAGTTTATCGGCCACGAATCAGCCCCAGCATTTT	CASSLSATNQPQHF
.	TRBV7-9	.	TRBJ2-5	TGTGCCAGCAGCTTATCAGAAGGATGGGAGACCCAGTACTTC	CASSLSEGWETQYF
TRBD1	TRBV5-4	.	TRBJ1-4	TGTGCCAGCAGCTTGTTATCGGGACAGGGGCCGGAAAAACTGTTTTTT	CASSLLSGQGPEKLFF
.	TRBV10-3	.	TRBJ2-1	TGTGCCATCAGTGAACCCGGGACCCACCATGAGCAGTTCTTC	CAISEPGTHHEQFF
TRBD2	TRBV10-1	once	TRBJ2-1	TGCGCCAGCCTCGCGGGGGAGGCCAATGAGCAGTTCTTC	CASLAGEANEQFF
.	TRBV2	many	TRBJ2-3	TGTGCCAGCAGCGCCTCGGTGGCCGGAGATACGCAGTATTTT	CASSASVAGDTQYF
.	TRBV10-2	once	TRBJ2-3	TGCGCCAGCAGACAAGGGGTACCCACAGATACGCAGTATTTT	CASRQGVPTDTQYF
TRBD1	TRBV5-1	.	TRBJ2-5	TGCGCCAGCAGCCCCGGGACAGGGGTACAAGAGACCCAGTACTTC	CASSPGTGVQETQYF
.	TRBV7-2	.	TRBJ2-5	TGTGCCAGCAGCTTCCGAGGGGTGGAGACCCAGTACTTC	CASSFRGVETQYF
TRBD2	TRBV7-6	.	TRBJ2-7	TGTGCCAGCAGCAACCTAGCGGCTGAGCAGTACTTC	CASSNLAAEQYF
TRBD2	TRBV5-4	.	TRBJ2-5	TGTGCCAGCAGCCCCGGGACTAGCGGGAGGGGGACCCAGTACTTC	CASSPGTSGRGTQYF
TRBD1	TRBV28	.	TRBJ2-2	TGTGCCAGCAGTTTCCCGGACAGGGCGACCGGGGAGCTGTTTTTT	CASSFPDRATGELFF
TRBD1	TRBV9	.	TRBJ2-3	TGTGCCAGCAGCTCCCGGGACAGAGACACAGATACGCAGTATTTT	CASSSRDRDTDTQYF
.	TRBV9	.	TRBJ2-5	TGTGCCAGCAGCGTAGTTGGGGGAGAAGAGACCCAGTACTTC	CASSVVGGEETQYF
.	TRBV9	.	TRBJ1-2	TGTGCCAGCAGCGTAGCCGGACCGGACTATGGCTACACCTTC	CASSVAGPDYGYTF
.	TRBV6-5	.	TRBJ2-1	TGTGCCAGCAGTCGGGGGTTGAATGAGCAGTTCTTC	CASSRGLNEQFF
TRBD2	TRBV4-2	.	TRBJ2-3	TGTGCCAGCAGCTCCTACTCGACTAGCGGGGACACAGATACGCAGTATTTT	CASSSYSTSGDTDTQYF
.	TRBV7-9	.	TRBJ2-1	TGTGCCAGCAACTGGCGTGGTGAGCAGTTCTTC	CASNWRGEQFF
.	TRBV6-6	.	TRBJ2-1	TGTGCCAGCAGTTACTCCCTGCTTGACAATGAGCAGTTCTTC	CASSYSLLDNEQFF
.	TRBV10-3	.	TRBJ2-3	TGTGCCTCGCGGGACCAGAGCACAGATACGCAGTATTTT	CASRDQSTDTQYF
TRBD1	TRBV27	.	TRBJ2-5	TGTGCCAGCAGTCGGACAGGGGAAGGGGAGACCCAGTACTTC	CASSRTGEGETQYF
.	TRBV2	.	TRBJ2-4	TGTGCCAGCAGTGTGGAGGGGGCCAAAAACATTCAGTACTTC	CASSVEGAKNIQYF
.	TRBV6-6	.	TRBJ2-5	TGTGCCAGCAGAGCGGCCCACCTCGGAGAGACCCAGTACTTC	CASRAAHLGETQYF
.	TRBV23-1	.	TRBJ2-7	TGCGCCAGCAGTCCAGACCGACAGTACGAGCAGTACTTC	CASSPDRQYEQYF
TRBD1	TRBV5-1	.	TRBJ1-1	TGCGCCAGCGGACAGGGGAGAGAGGGCACTGAAGCTTTCTTT	CASGQGREGTEAFF
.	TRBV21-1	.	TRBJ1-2	TGTGCCAGCAGCAAAGCAGTCTTAGGCTACACCTTC	CASSKAVLGYTF
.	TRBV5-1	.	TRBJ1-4	TGCGCCAGCAGCAGGAGCCCGGGACGGAGGAATGAAAAACTGTTTTTT	CASSRSPGRRNEKLFF
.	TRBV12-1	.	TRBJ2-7	TGTGCCAGCAGCCCTGCCGGCGCGCGGGAGTACGAGCAGTACTTC	CASSPAGAREYEQYF
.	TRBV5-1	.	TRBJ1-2	TGCGCCAGCAGCCTGGGCGACAGGAACTATGGCTACACCTTC	CASSLGDRNYGYTF
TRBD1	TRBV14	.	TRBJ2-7	TGTGCCAGCAGCCAAGGTGTGGGACAGGGGAATACCTACGAGCAGTACTTC	CASSQGVGQGNTYEQYF
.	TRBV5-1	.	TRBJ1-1	TGCGCCAGCAGCTTCGGACGGAACGCTATAATGAACACTGAAGCTTTCTTT	CASSFGRNAIMNTEAFF
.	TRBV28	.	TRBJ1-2	TGTGCCAGCAGTTTATTATCCATTAGAGGGCGCTATGGCTACACCTTC	CASSLLSIRGRYGYTF
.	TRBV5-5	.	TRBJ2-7	TGTGCCAGCAGCTTGCCCCTGGGGGAGCAGTACTTC	CASSLPLGEQYF
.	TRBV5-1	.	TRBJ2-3	TGCGCCAGCAGCTTGGTCCGAGCGGTTAGCACAGATACGCAGTATTTT	CASSLVRAVSTDTQYF
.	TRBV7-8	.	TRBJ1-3	TGTGCCAGCAGCTTCATTGCTGGAAACACCATATATTTT	CASSFIAGNTIYF
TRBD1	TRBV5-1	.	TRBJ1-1	TGCGCCAGCAGCCCAGGGGGAGGCACTGAAGCTTTCTTT	CASSPGGGTEAFF
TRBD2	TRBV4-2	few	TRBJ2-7	TGTGCCAGCAGCTTGGTTCCTAGCGGAAGGAGCTCCTACGAGCAGTACTTC	CASSLVPSGRSSYEQYF
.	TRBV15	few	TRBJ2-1	TGTGCCACCAGCAGCCCTGAGACAGGATACAATGAGCAGTTCTTC	CATSSPETGYNEQFF
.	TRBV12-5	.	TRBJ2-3	TGTGCTAGTGGTTTTTCATCAGGGGCTCGGGATACGCAGTATTTT	CASGFSSGARDTQYF
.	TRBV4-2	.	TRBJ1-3	TGTGCCAGCAGCCAAGTCATCGCCTCTGGAAACACCATATATTTT	CASSQVIASGNTIYF
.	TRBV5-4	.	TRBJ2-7	TGTGCCAGCAGCTTGGCAGGGCCGCTGAACGAGCAGTACTTC	CASSLAGPLNEQYF
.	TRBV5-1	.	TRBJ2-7	TGCGCCAGCAGCTTGAGTAAGGCCACCTACGAGCAGTACTTC	CASSLSKATYEQYF
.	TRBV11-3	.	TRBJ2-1	TGTGCCAGCAGCTTAGTTGGGCTCGCTAACAATGAGCAGTTCTTC	CASSLVGLANNEQFF
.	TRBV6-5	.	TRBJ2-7	TGTGCCAGCACCTACCCTTACGGCGGAGAGCAGTACTTC	CASTYPYGGEQYF
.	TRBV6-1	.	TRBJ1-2	TGTAAGACCGATCTTAACTATGGCTACACCTTC	CKTDLNYGYTF
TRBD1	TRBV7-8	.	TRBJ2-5	TGTGCCAGCAGCGCTGACAGGGGCCAAGAGACCCAGTACTTC	CASSADRGQETQYF
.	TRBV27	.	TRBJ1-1	TGTGCCAGCAGTTTTCGGTCGGCAGGGCATGAGGACACTGAAGCTTTCTTT	CASSFRSAGHEDTEAFF
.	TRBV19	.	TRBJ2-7	TGTGCCAGTAGTACGGGCCAGCCCTACGAGCAGTACTTC	CASSTGQPYEQYF
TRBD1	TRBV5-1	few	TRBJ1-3	TGCGCCAGCAGCTTGGGGACAGGCTACTCTGGAAACACCATATATTTT	CASSLGTGYSGNTIYF
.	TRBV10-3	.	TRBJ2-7	TGTGCCATCACGTCCTACGAGCAGTACTTC	CAITSYEQYF